A selection of T cell receptor beta chains follows, all from one sample in a study of cytomegalovirus exposure and HLA in healthy donors. The method was immunoSEQ multiplex PCR; TCRdb's version includes in-frame clones alone and lacks a portion of them. The sample shows around 230,000 clones, around 78% of them seen only once. Sequencing used PBMCs. These TCRs come from a boy under 18 in good health and CMV-seronegative. The CDR3 runs from the conserved cysteine through the conserved F or W. D genes are given only for firm matches. Size is omitted from some rows. Given values are once, few, many or a class for expanded clones.

abundance,v_gene,d_gene,j_gene,CDR3nt,CDR3aa
.,TRBV18,.,TRBJ1-2,TGTGCCAGCTCACCAGGGGAGCTCCATGGCTACACCTTC,CASSPGELHGYTF
.,TRBV7-8,.,TRBJ2-5,TGTGCCAGCAGCTTTGCTCCCACACAAGAGACCCAGTACTTC,CASSFAPTQETQYF
.,TRBV9,TRBD2,TRBJ2-2,TGTGCCAGCAGCGTAGTGGGACTAGCGGGATCCGGGGAGCTGTTTTTT,CASSVVGLAGSGELFF
.,TRBV10-3,.,TRBJ1-1,TGTGCTTCCGCAGGACACCTCCAGAACACTGAAGCTTTCTTT,CASAGHLQNTEAFF
.,TRBV6-1,.,TRBJ1-5,TGTGCCAGCAGTGTTGTGGCGGGTAATCAGCCCCAGCATTTT,CASSVVAGNQPQHF
.,TRBV4-2,TRBD1,TRBJ1-4,TGTGCCAGCAGCCAAGCACCGGGACAGGGTAATGAAAAACTGTTTTTT,CASSQAPGQGNEKLFF
few,TRBV7-9,TRBD1,TRBJ1-4,TGTGCCAGCAGCTCCGGACAGGGGGCACCGGGTGAAAAACTGTTTTTT,CASSSGQGAPGEKLFF
.,TRBV10-3,.,TRBJ1-5,TGTGCCATCAGTGAAGGGAGGAATCAGCCCCAGCATTTT,CAISEGRNQPQHF
.,TRBV5-4,TRBD2,TRBJ2-7,TGTGCCAGCAGCTTGGACGGGAGGGAGCAGTACTTC,CASSLDGREQYF
once,TRBV7-3,.,TRBJ1-1,TGTGCCAGCAGCTCGACGGACATGAACACTGAAGCTTTCTTT,CASSSTDMNTEAFF
.,TRBV11-1,.,TRBJ2-5,TGTGCCAGCAGCTTGCCTAACCCGTCCCAGTACTTC,CASSLPNPSQYF
.,TRBV5-4,TRBD2,TRBJ2-3,TGTGCCAGCAAAAAGACTAGCGGGAGTGATACGCAGTATTTT,CASKKTSGSDTQYF
few,TRBV6-6,.,TRBJ2-7,TGTGCCAGCAGACCCGGCGGCTACGAGCAGTACTTC,CASRPGGYEQYF